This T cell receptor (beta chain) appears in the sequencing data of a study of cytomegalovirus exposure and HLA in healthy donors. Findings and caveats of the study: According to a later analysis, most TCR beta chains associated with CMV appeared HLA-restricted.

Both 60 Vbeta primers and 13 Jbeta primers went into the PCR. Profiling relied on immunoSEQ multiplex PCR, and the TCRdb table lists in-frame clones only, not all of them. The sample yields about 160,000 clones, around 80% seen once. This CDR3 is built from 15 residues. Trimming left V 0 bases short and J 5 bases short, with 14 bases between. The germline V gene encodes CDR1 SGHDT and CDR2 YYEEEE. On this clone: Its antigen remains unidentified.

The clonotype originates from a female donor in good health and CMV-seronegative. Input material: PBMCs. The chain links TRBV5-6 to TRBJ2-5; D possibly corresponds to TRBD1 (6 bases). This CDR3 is CASSLALPRGETQYF. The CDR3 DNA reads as TGTGCCAGCAGCTTGGCACTGCCGAGGGGGGAGACCCAGTACTTC.